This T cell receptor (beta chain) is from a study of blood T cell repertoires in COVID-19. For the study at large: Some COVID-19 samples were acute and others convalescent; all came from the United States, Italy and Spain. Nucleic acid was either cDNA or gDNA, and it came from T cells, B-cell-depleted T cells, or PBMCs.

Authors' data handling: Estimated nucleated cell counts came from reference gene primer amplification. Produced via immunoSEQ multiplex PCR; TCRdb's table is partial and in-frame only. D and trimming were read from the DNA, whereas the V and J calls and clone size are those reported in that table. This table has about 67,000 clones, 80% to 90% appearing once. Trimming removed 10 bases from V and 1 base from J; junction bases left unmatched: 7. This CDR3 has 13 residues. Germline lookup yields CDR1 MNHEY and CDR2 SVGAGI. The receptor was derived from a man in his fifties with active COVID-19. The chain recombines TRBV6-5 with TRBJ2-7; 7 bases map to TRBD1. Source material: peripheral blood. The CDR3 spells CATRTGISYEQYF. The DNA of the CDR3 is TGTGCCACCCGGACAGGTATTTCCTACGAGCAGTACTTC.